This T cell receptor beta chain was sequenced during a study of blood T cell repertoires in COVID-19. Study overall: In each case, the material was cDNA or gDNA derived from T cells, B-cell-depleted T cells, or PBMCs.

Germline CDR1 reads MNHNS; CDR2 reads SASEGT. This CDR3 is 17 amino acids long. V lost 2 bases and J 5 bases, leaving 22 bases between the germline ends. Using immunoSEQ multiplex PCR, the repertoire was profiled, and TCRdb retains in-frame clones only, with some absent. Among over 200,000 clones listed, approximately 80% were seen once. Sequencing was done on a sample of peripheral blood. The chain has TRBV6-1 and TRBJ2-7, with TRBD1 as a possible D gene (5 bases). The sequence derives from a man aged 35 to 55 with acute or convalescent COVID-19. DNA of the CDR3: TGTGCCAGCAGTGAATTCAGCCCTTATCAGGGCTCGGACGAGCAGTACTTC. Translation: CASSEFSPYQGSDEQYF.